These T cell receptor beta chains were read from a single sample in a study of blood T cell repertoires in COVID-19. The method was immunoSEQ multiplex PCR; TCRdb's version includes in-frame clones alone and lacks a portion of them. The repertoire has around 120,000 clones, about 79% of them found once; the top ten carry roughly 2.1%. What was sequenced was peripheral blood. These receptors originate from a man between 65 and 85 years old with acute or convalescent COVID-19. Both conserved end residues are part of each CDR3. A D gene is named only where the DNA matches it firmly. Clone size is shown for a subset of rows, as once, few, many or a class of expanded clone.

size	D	J	V	CDR3	DNA
few	TRBD1	TRBJ2-2	TRBV5-4	CASSSRRQGNTGELFF	TGTGCCAGCAGCTCCCGTCGACAGGGGAACACCGGGGAGCTGTTTTTT
NA	NA	TRBJ1-1	TRBV11-2	CASSLEGGGYRTEAFF	TGTGCCAGCAGCTTAGAGGGGGGGGGATATCGCACTGAAGCTTTCTTT
few	NA	TRBJ1-5	TRBV4-1	CASSQPGLNIQPQHF	TGCGCCAGCAGCCAACCGGGACTAAATATTCAGCCCCAGCATTTT
NA	NA	TRBJ1-6	TRBV5-8	CASSLDPVVYNSPLHF	TGTGCCAGCAGCTTGGATCCGGTAGTCTATAATTCACCCCTCCACTTT
NA	NA	TRBJ2-7	TRBV9	CASSVGAGNYEQYF	TGTGCCAGCAGCGTAGGTGCGGGGAACTACGAGCAGTACTTC
few	NA	TRBJ2-7	TRBV7-9	CASSLTGGRRRFSEQYF	TGTGCCAGCAGCTTAACGGGGGGCCGGCGAAGGTTCTCCGAGCAGTACTTC
NA	NA	TRBJ2-7	TRBV28	CASSSFSYEQYF	TGTGCCAGCAGTTCATTCTCCTACGAGCAGTACTTC
NA	NA	TRBJ1-6	TRBV6-5	CASKRSGMNNSPLHF	TGTGCCAGCAAAAGATCGGGAATGAATAATTCACCCCTCCACTTT
NA	TRBD1	TRBJ1-2	TRBV9	CASNDGTGYGYTF	TGTGCCAGCAACGATGGGACAGGGTATGGCTACACCTTC
once	NA	TRBJ1-5	TRBV4-1	CASSRALAGASNQPQHF	TGCGCCAGCAGCCGGGCGTTGGCAGGGGCTAGCAATCAGCCCCAGCATTTT
NA	TRBD2	TRBJ2-7	TRBV30	CAWSRWSGGTLRSYF	TGTGCCTGGAGTAGGTGGAGCGGGGGGACGTTACGGTCGTACTTC
NA	NA	TRBJ2-7	TRBV3-1/TRBV3-2	CASSQDTRSLYF	TGTGCCAGCAGCCAAGATACCCGGTCTCTGTACTTC
NA	NA	TRBJ1-1	TRBV6-5	CASSYNTGEAFF	TGTGCCAGCAGTTACAATACGGGTGAAGCTTTCTTT
NA	NA	TRBJ1-5	TRBV7-2	CASSSHSGASNQPQHF	TGTGCCAGCAGCTCTCACTCAGGGGCCAGCAATCAGCCCCAGCATTTT
few	NA	TRBJ1-2	TRBV11-3	CASSLGPYGYTF	TGTGCCAGCAGCCTTGGGCCTTATGGCTACACCTTC
NA	NA	TRBJ1-2	TRBV19	CASSMNRDGGYTF	TGTGCCAGTAGTATGAACAGGGACGGCGGCTACACCTTC
few	NA	TRBJ1-5	TRBV24-1	CATSPRGGNQPQHF	TGTGCCACCAGTCCAAGGGGTGGGAATCAGCCCCAGCATTTT
NA	NA	TRBJ1-5	TRBV25-1	CASRRGGGDQPQHF	TGTGCCAGCAGGCGGGGGGGCGGTGATCAGCCCCAGCATTTT
NA	NA	TRBJ2-6	TRBV5-1	CASSVDSGANVLTF	TGCGCCAGCAGCGTAGACTCTGGGGCCAACGTCCTGACTTTC
NA	NA	TRBJ1-1	TRBV6-1	CASSEPGRNTEAFF	TGTGCCAGCAGTGAACCGGGTCGGAACACTGAAGCTTTCTTT
once	NA	TRBJ2-5	TRBV20-1	CSANEGLYQETQYF	TGCAGTGCTAATGAGGGGCTGTATCAAGAGACCCAGTACTTC
NA	NA	TRBJ1-2	TRBV3-1/TRBV3-2	CASSPHQGRYTF	TGTGCCAGCAGCCCGCATCAGGGCCGCTACACCTTC